This TCR beta chain was identified in a study of blood T cell repertoires in COVID-19. Study overall: COVID-19 samples, acute and convalescent, were from the United States, Italy and Spain. PBMCs, B-cell-depleted T cells, or T cells were the source of the cDNA or gDNA that made up the material.

Authors' processing steps: The authors estimated nucleated cell counts from reference gene primer amplification. Generated by immunoSEQ multiplex PCR, the TCRdb table keeps only in-frame clones and is missing some. The DNA gave D and trimming, while V, J and clone size come from that table. The sample yields about 160,000 clones, around 85% seen once. The V gene's germline CDR1 is SEHNR and CDR2 FQNEAQ (reference sequence). CDR3 length: 16 amino acids. With 2 bases clipped from V and 1 base from J, the junction kept 7 bases outside the gene matches. The rearrangement uses TRBV7-9 and TRBJ2-5; TRBD1 matches 7 bases. Material for sequencing was peripheral blood. This sequence was found in a man between 65 and 85 years old with acute or convalescent COVID-19. CDR3 sequence: CASSLSGTGAQETQYF. The CDR3 coding sequence is TGTGCCAGCAGCTTAAGTGGTACAGGGGCCCAAGAGACCCAGTACTTC.